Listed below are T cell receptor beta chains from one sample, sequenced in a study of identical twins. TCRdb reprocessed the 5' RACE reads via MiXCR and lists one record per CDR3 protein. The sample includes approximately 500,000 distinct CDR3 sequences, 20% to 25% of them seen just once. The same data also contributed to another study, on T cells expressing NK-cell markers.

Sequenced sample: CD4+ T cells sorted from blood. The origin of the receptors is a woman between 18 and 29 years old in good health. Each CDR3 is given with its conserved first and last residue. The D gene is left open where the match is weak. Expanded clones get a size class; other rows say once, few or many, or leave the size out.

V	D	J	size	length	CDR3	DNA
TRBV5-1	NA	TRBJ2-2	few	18	CASSLRTVRAQRAGELFF	TGCGCCAGCAGCTTGAGAACAGTAAGGGCCCAAAGGGCCGGGGAGCTGTTTTTT
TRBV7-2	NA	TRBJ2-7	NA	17	CASSLVPSQSDSYEQYF	TGTGCCAGCAGCTTAGTTCCCAGCCAATCCGACTCCTACGAGCAGTACTTC
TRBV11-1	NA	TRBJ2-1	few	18	CASSHTDPGRSSYNEQFF	TGTGCCAGCAGTCATACTGACCCGGGTCGTAGCTCCTACAATGAGCAGTTCTTC
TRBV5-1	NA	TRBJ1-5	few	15	CASSPAGIGNQPQHF	TGCGCCAGCAGCCCGGCAGGGATCGGCAATCAGCCCCAGCATTTT
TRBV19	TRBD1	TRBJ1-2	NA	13	CASSIEGAWSYTF	TGTGCCAGTAGTATCGAGGGGGCCTGGAGCTACACCTTC
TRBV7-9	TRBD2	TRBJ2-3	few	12	CASSSSGDTQYF	TGTGCCAGCAGCTCTAGCGGGGATACGCAGTATTTT
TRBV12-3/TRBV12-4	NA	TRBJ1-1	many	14	CASSLAQGRTEAFF	TGTGCCAGCAGTTTAGCGCAGGGGCGCACTGAAGCTTTCTTT
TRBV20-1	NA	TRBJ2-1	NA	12	CTASRPGGEQFF	TGCACTGCGTCGCGGCCTGGGGGGGAGCAGTTCTTC
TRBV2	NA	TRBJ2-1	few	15	CASGFGTLSYNEQFF	TGTGCCAGCGGATTCGGGACACTATCCTACAATGAGCAGTTCTTC
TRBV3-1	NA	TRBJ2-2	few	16	CASSQYLGTNTGELFF	TGTGCCAGCAGCCAGTACCTAGGGACTAACACCGGGGAGCTGTTTTTT